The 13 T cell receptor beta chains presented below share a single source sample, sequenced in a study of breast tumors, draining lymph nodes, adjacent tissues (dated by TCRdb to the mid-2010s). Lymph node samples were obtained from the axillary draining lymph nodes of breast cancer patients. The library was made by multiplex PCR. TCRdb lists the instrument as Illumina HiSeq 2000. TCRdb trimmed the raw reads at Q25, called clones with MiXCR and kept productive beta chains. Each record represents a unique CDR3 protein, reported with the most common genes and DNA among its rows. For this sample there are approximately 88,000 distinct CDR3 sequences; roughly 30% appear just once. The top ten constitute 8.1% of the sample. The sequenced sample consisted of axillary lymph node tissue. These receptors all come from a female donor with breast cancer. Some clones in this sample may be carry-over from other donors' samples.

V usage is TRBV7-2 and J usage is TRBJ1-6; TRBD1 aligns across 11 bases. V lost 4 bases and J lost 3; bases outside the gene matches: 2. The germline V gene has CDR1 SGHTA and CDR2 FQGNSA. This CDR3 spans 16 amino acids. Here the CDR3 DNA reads TGTGCCAGCAGCTCCGGGACAGGGGGCTATAATTCACCCCTCCACTTT. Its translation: CASSSGTGGYNSPLHF.

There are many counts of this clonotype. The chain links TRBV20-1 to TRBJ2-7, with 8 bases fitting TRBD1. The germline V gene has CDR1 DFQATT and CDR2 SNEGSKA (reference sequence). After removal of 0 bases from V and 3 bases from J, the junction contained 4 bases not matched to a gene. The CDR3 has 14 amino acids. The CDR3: CSAREPRGRYEQYF. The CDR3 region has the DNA TGCAGTGCTAGAGAACCCAGGGGGCGCTACGAGCAGTACTTC.

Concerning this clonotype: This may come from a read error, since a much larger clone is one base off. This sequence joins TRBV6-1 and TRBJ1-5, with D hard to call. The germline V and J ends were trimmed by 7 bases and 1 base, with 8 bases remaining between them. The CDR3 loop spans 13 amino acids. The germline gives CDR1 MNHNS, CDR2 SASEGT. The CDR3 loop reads CASIHRSNQPQHF. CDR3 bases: TGTGCCAGCATCCACAGAAGCAATCAGCCCCAGCATTTT.

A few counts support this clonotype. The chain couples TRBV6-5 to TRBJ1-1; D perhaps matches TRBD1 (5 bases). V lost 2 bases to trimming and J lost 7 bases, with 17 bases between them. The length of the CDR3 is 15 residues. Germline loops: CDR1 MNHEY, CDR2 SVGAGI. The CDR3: CASSYQWQGGGEAFF. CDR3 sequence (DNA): TGTGCCAGCAGTTACCAATGGCAGGGAGGTGGTGAAGCTTTCTTT.

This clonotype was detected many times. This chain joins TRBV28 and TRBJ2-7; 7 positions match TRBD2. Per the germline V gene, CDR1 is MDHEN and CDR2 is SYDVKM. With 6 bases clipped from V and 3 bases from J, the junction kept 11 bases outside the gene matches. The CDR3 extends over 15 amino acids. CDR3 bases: TGTGCCAGCAGCTCCCTGAGGGAGGGACTCTACGAGCAGTACTTC. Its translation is CASSSLREGLYEQYF.

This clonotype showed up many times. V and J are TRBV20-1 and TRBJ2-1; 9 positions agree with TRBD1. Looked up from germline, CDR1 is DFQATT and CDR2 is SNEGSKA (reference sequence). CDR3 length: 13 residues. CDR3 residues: CSQTGGSYNEQFF. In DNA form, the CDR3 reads TGCAGCCAGACAGGGGGTTCGTACAATGAGCAGTTCTTC.

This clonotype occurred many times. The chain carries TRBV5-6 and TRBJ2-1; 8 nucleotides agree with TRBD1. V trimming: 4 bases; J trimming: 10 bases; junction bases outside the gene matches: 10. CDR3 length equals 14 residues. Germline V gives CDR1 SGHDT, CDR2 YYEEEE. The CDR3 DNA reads TGTGCCAGCAGCCCTGGGACAGGTAGAAGCGAGCAGTTCTTC. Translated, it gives CASSPGTGRSEQFF.

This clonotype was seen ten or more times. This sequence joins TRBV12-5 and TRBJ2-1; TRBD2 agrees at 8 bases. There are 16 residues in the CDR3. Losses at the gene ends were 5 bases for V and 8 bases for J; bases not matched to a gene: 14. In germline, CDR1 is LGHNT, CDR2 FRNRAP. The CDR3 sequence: CASGGLADTVADEQFF. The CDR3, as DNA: TGTGCTAGTGGTGGACTAGCAGACACCGTGGCGGATGAGCAGTTCTTC.

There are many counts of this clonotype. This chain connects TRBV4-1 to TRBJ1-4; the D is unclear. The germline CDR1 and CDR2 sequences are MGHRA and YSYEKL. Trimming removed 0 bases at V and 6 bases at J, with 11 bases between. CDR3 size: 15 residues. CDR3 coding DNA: TGCGCCAGCAGCCAAGAGGGCCGTAGTTATGAAAAACTGTTTTTT. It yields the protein CASSQEGRSYEKLFF.

As DNA, the CDR3 is TGTGCCAGCAGCTCCGGGACAGGGGCAACGACGCAGTACTTC. Its protein is CASSSGTGATTQYF. The chain employs TRBV7-9 and TRBJ2-7; TRBD1 matches at 10 bases. Per germline, CDR1 SEHNR and CDR2 FQNEAQ (reference sequence). Trimming cost V 4 bases and J 9 bases; bases outside gene matches: 9. This CDR3 has 14 residues.

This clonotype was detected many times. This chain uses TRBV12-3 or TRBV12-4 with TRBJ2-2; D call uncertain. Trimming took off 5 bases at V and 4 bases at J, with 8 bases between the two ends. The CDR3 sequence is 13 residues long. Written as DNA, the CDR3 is TGTGCCAGCAGTATAGAGGTCACCGGGGAGCTGTTTTTT. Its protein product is CASSIEVTGELFF.

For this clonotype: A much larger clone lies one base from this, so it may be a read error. CDR3 sequence (DNA): TGCGCCAGCAGCCACCCAGACAGTGATCCCTACGAGCAGTACTTC. Encoded protein: CASSHPDSDPYEQYF. The rearrangement joins TRBV4-1 to TRBJ2-7, with a weak D call TRBD1 (5 bases). The germline V gene has CDR1 MGHRA and CDR2 YSYEKL. The CDR3 covers 15 residues. Deletions cut 3 bases from V and 2 bases from J, with 14 bases between.

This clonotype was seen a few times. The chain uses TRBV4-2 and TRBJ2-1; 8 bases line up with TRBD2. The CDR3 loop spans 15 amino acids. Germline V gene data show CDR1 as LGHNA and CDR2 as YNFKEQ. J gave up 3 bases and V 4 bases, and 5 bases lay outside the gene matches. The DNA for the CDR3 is TGTGCCAGCAGCCCGGGGGGGACCAACTACAATGAGCAGTTCTTC. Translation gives CASSPGGTNYNEQFF.